This T cell receptor (beta chain) was observed in a study of blood T cell repertoires in COVID-19. Profiling relied on immunoSEQ multiplex PCR, and the TCRdb table lists in-frame clones only, not all of them. This table has 200,000 to 250,000 clones, about 88% appearing once. This clone has just one count. The CDR3 totals 13 residues. Trimming cost V 5 bases and J 6 bases, with 12 bases left between them. Per germline, CDR1 MNHEY and CDR2 SVGAGI. The clonotype was recovered from a woman aged 30 to 39 who had recovered from COVID-19. V gene TRBV6-5 combines with J gene TRBJ2-3; D not certain. Sequencing was performed on PBMCs or T cells enriched from blood (not recorded which). As DNA, the CDR3 is TGTGCCAGCAGTAGTACTTTTCGGGATACGCAGTATTTT. Translation gives CASSSTFRDTQYF.